One and the same sample provided the 19 T cell receptor beta chains below, sequenced in a study of blood T cell repertoires in COVID-19. Only in-frame clones appear in the TCRdb table, and some are missing; sequencing was by immunoSEQ multiplex PCR. The sample has about 220,000 clones, about 82% seen once. Specimen: peripheral blood. Receptor source: a woman in her 70s with COVID-19, enrolled during active disease.

The V and J genes are TRBV6-5 and TRBJ2-2; no clear D. Trimming stripped 6 bases from V and 5 bases from J, with 10 bases between. This CDR3 contains 13 residues. Germline V lookup: CDR1 MNHEY, CDR2 SVGAGI. CDR3 sequence reads: CASRGSATGELFF. CDR3 DNA: TGTGCCAGCAGAGGAAGCGCGACCGGGGAGCTGTTTTTT.

The chain recombines TRBV7-9 with TRBJ1-1; 8 nucleotides line up with TRBD1. The length of the CDR3 is 15 residues. With 2 bases clipped from V and 5 bases from J, the junction kept 7 bases outside the gene matches. Germline assignment: CDR1 SEHNR and CDR2 FQNEAQ (reference sequence). CDR3 protein: CASSLTRGLRTEAFF. DNA of the CDR3: TGTGCCAGCAGCTTAACCAGGGGGCTCAGGACTGAAGCTTTCTTT. Based on the CDR3 plus reference TRBV7-9 and TRBJ1-1, the full variable domain is DTGVSQNPRHKITKRGQNVTFRCDPISEHNRLYWYRQTLGQGPEFLTYFQNEAQLEKSRLLSDRFSAERPKGSFSTLEIQRTEQGDSAMYLCASSLTRGLRTEAFFGQGTRLTVV.

The chain joins TRBV27 to TRBJ1-6; D possibly corresponds to TRBD1 (5 bases). CDR1 and CDR2 from the germline V gene are MNHEY and SMNVEV (reference sequence). With 2 bases removed from V and 6 bases from J, the gap between germline ends came to 8 bases. The CDR3 is made up of 14 amino acids. CDR3 sequence reads: CASSLGAPNSPLHF. The CDR3 DNA follows: TGTGCCAGCAGTTTAGGGGCGCCTAATTCACCCCTCCACTTT.

In its sample, this clone was seen a few times. The chain uses TRBV18 and TRBJ1-2, with 11 nucleotides matching TRBD1. Germline-derived CDR1 and CDR2 are KGHSH and LQKENI. The CDR3 is made up of 15 amino acids. V dropped 6 bases and J dropped 4; count of bases not matched to a gene: 7. CDR3 in DNA: TGTGCCAGCTCCCACGGACAGGGGGCCAGCTATGGCTACACCTTC. It yields the protein CASSHGQGASYGYTF.

The rearrangement links TRBV19 to TRBJ2-7, with D perhaps TRBD1 (6 bases). This CDR3 is 13 amino acids long. Germline V gene lookup returns CDR1 LNHDA and CDR2 SQIVND (reference sequence). Trimming left V 6 bases short and J 1 base short, with 10 bases between. CDR3 sequence reads: CASRGQISYEQYF. The CDR3 DNA reads TGTGCCAGTAGAGGACAGATTTCCTACGAGCAGTACTTC.

V gene TRBV4-2 combines with J gene TRBJ2-2; 9 positions agree with TRBD2. Germline assignment: CDR1 LGHNA and CDR2 YNFKEQ. Trimming removed 7 bases from V and 8 bases from J; junction bases left unmatched: 8. This CDR3 comprises 14 residues. The CDR3 DNA is TGTGCCAGCACCCATAGCGGGGGAGTGGGGGAGCTGTTTTTT. As protein: CASTHSGGVGELFF.

This clone was seen many times. The V call is TRBV2, the J call TRBJ1-2; TRBD1 matches at 9 bases. This CDR3 has 15 amino acids. V was clipped by 0 bases and J by 6 bases; unmatched bases: 5. Germline CDR1 reads SNHLY; CDR2 reads FYNNEI. CDR3 in amino acids: CASSEAADRGNGYTF. The CDR3 DNA sequence: TGTGCCAGCAGTGAAGCGGCCGACAGGGGGAATGGCTACACCTTC.

The J gene is TRBJ1-1, the V gene TRBV21-1; TRBD1, the D gene given by the table, was not confirmed from the DNA. TRBV21-1 is a recognized pseudogene. The CDR3 has 13 amino acids. The CDR3 sequence is CASSKARGPEAFF. As DNA, the CDR3 is TGTGCCAGCAGCAAAGCTAGGGGTCCTGAAGCTTTCTTT.

The chain links TRBV6-4 to TRBJ1-1; D is unclear. CDR1 is MRHNA, CDR2 SNTAGT, per germline. The CDR3 is made up of 14 amino acids. The V gene lost 6 bases and the J gene lost 4 bases, with 15 bases spanning the gap. The CDR3 spells CASRAVGGVTEAFF. CDR3 coding DNA: TGTGCCAGCAGGGCGGTAGGCGGAGTCACTGAAGCTTTCTTT.

J is TRBJ1-4 and V is TRBV7-9, with 8 bases lining up with TRBD1. J was trimmed by 5 bases and V by 6 bases; bases with no gene match: 8. This CDR3 contains 15 residues. Germline V gene sequence: CDR1 SEHNR, CDR2 FQNEAQ (reference sequence). This CDR3 reads CASRHRGAGNEKLFF. The DNA of the CDR3 is TGTGCCAGCAGGCACAGGGGGGCTGGGAATGAAAAACTGTTTTTT.

This clone was observed a handful of times. This sequence joins TRBV6-4 and TRBJ2-1; 9 bases are a match to TRBD2. The V segment lost 4 bases and the J segment 7 bases; nucleotides outside the gene matches: 2. Germline-derived CDR1 and CDR2 are MRHNA and SNTAGT. The CDR3 totals 13 residues. CDR3 sequence reads: CASSASGGNEQFF. The DNA for the CDR3 is TGTGCCAGCAGTGCCAGCGGGGGGAATGAGCAGTTCTTC.

The table lists this clone with a count of one. The CDR3 is CASSIRGSSGTEAFF. CDR3 sequence (DNA): TGTGCCAGCAGCATTAGGGGGAGCTCAGGGACTGAAGCTTTCTTT. The chain is built from TRBV7-2 and TRBJ1-1, with D possibly TRBD1 on 6 matching bases. Germline V gives CDR1 SGHTA, CDR2 FQGNSA. Trimming stripped 5 bases from V and 5 bases from J, with 18 bases between. The CDR3 spans 15 residues.

The gene calls are TRBV11-2 and TRBJ2-7, with 14 bases identical to TRBD2. This CDR3 is built from 17 residues. Looked up from germline, CDR1 is SGHAT and CDR2 is FQNNGV. J was trimmed by 7 bases and V by 5 bases; bases with no gene match: 13. CDR3 coding DNA: TGTGCCAGCAGCCCACTATACGGACTAGCGGGAGGTGTTGAGCAGTACTTC. Translation: CASSPLYGLAGGVEQYF.

V gene TRBV7-3 combines with J gene TRBJ1-6; D perhaps matches TRBD1 (6 bases). V was shortened by 4 bases and J by 9 bases, with 13 bases between the two germline ends. Looked up from germline, CDR1 is SGHTA and CDR2 is FQGTGA. The CDR3 has 14 amino acids. The CDR3 DNA reads TGTGCCAGCAGCTCTCTCGGACAGAGTTCACCCCTCCACTTT. Encoded protein: CASSSLGQSSPLHF.

The rearrangement links TRBV7-8 to TRBJ1-1; 7 bases are a match to TRBD1. The CDR3 length is 13 residues. With 1 base clipped from V and 6 bases from J, the junction kept 2 bases outside the gene matches. CDR1 and CDR2 (germline): SGHVS, FQNEAQ. The CDR3 coding sequence is TGTGCCAGCAGCTTAGTCAGGGGGGCTGAAGCTTTCTTT. Translating it yields CASSLVRGAEAFF.

The J gene is TRBJ1-4, the V gene TRBV30; D remains ambiguous. V shed 3 bases and J shed 3 bases, with 11 bases lying between them. CDR1 is GTSNPN and CDR2 is SVGIG in the germline V gene (reference sequence). The CDR3 has 14 amino acids. The CDR3 protein is CAWSQGRANEKLFF. The DNA of the CDR3 is TGTGCCTGGAGCCAAGGGAGAGCTAATGAAAAACTGTTTTTT.

The chain carries TRBV18 and TRBJ1-3; D gene ambiguous. This CDR3 contains 16 residues. Per germline, CDR1 KGHSH and CDR2 LQKENI. Trimming pared 4 bases from V and 0 bases from J, leaving 13 bases between. The CDR3 here is CASSRAPEGSGNTIYF. Written as DNA, the CDR3 is TGTGCCAGCTCACGGGCCCCAGAAGGCTCTGGAAACACCATATATTTT. The variable domain in full, with the rest retrieved from reference TRBV18 and TRBJ1-3, is NAGVMQNPRHLVRRRGQEARLRCSPMKGHSHVYWYRQLPEEGLKFMVYLQKENIIDESGMPKERFSAEFPKEGPSILRIQQVVRGDSAAYFCASSRAPEGSGNTIYFGEGSWLTVV.

The chain joins TRBV7-8 to TRBJ2-7; possible D gene TRBD1, 5 bases. Germline loops: CDR1 SGHVS, CDR2 FQNEAQ. This CDR3 is built from 15 residues. V was clipped by 1 base and J by 0 bases, with 10 bases between them. This chain's CDR3 is CASSLEGRSSYEQYF. In DNA form, the CDR3 reads TGTGCCAGCAGCTTAGAGGGGCGTTCCTCCTACGAGCAGTACTTC.

The chain uses TRBV10-3 and TRBJ2-7; TRBD1 agrees at 8 bases. This CDR3 is built from 16 residues. V was pared by 2 bases and J by 4 bases, with 10 bases of the junction left unmatched. From germline, CDR1 is ENHRY and CDR2 SYGVKD. The CDR3 protein is CAISEMTRGLAYEQYF. The CDR3 coding sequence is TGTGCCATCAGTGAGATGACCAGGGGGCTAGCGTACGAGCAGTACTTC.